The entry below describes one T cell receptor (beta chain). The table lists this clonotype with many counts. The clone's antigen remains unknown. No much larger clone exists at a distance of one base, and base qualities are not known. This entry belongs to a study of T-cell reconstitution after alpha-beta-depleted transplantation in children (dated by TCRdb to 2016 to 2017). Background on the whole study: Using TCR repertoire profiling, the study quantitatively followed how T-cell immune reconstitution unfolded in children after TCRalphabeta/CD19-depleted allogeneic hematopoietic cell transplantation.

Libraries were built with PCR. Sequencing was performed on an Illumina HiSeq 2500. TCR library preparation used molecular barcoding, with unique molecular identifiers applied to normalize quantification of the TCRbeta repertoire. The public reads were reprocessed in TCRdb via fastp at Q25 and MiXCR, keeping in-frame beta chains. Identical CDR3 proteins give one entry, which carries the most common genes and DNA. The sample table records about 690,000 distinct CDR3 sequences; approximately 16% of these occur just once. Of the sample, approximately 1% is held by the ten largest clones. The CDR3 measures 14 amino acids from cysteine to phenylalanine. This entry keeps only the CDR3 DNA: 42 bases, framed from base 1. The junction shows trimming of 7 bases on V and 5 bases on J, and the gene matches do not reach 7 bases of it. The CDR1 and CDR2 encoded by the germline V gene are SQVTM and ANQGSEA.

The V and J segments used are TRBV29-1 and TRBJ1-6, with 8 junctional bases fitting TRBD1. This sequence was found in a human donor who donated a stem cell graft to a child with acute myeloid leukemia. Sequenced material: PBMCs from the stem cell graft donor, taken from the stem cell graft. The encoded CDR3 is CSARTGRDNSPLHF. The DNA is TGCAGCGCCAGGACAGGGCGCGATAATTCACCCCTCCACTTT.